The text below deals with one T cell receptor (beta chain). The data were obtained in a study of radiotherapy plus CTLA-4 blockade in lung cancer. Turning to the study itself: Objective response rate was about 20%; disease control rate, about 28%.

The germline V gene encodes CDR1 WNHNN and CDR2 SYGVQD (reference sequence). The junction had 4 bases not matched to a gene; V was cut back by 0 bases and J by 12 bases. This CDR3 region has 12 residues. The assay was immunoSEQ multiplex PCR, and TCRdb's table has in-frame clones only and misses some. The sample records 130,000 or so clones, 80% to 90% being singletons. Sequenced here: peripheral blood, sampled from a patient treated with radiotherapy plus ipilimumab. The V call is TRBV10-1, the J call TRBJ2-5, with 7 bases matching TRBD1. The TCR sequence derives from a human donor with non-small cell lung cancer that progressed on radiotherapy plus ipilimumab. DNA of the CDR3: TGCGCCAGCAGTGAGTCGGTAGGGGGCAAGTACTTC. It specifies CASSESVGGKYF.